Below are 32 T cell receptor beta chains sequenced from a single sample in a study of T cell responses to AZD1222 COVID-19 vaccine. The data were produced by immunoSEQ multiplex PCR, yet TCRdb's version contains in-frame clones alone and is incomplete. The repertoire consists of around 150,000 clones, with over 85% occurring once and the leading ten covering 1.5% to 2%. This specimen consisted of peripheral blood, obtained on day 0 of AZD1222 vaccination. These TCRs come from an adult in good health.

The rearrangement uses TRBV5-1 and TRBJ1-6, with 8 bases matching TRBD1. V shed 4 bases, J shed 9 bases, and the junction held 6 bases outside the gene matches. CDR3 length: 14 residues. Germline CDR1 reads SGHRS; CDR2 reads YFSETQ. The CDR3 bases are TGCGCCAGCAGCGCGGGGACAGGTCTTTCACCCCTCCACTTT. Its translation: CASSAGTGLSPLHF.

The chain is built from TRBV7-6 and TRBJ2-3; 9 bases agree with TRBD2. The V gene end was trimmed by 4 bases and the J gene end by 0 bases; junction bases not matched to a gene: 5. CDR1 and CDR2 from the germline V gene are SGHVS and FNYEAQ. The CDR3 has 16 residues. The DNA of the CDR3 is TGTGCCAGCAGCTCCCCTAGCGGGGATAGCACAGATACGCAGTATTTT. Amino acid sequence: CASSSPSGDSTDTQYF.

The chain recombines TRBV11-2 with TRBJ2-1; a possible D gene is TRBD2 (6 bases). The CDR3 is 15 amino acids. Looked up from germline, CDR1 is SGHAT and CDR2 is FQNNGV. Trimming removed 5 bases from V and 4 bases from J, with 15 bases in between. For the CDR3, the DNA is TGTGCCAGCAGCCAAGGGGAGGTCCCTTACAATGAGCAGTTCTTC. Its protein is CASSQGEVPYNEQFF.

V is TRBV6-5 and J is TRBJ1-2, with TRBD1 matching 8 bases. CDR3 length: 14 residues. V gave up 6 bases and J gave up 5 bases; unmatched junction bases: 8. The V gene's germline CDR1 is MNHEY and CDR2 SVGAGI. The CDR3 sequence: CASRFDRGPYGYTF. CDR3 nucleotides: TGTGCCAGCAGATTCGACAGGGGACCTTATGGCTACACCTTC.

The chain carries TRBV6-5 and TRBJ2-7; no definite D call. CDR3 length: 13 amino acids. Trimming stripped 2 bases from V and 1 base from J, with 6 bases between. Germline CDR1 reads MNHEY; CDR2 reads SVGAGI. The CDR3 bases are TGTGCCAGCAGTTACCCCGGGTCCTACGAGCAGTACTTC. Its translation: CASSYPGSYEQYF.

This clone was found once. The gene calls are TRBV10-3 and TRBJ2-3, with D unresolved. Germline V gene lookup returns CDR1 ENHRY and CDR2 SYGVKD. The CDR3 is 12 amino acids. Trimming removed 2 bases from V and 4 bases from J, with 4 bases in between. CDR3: CAISEPPDTQYF. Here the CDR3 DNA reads TGTGCCATCAGTGAGCCCCCAGATACGCAGTATTTT.

In DNA, the CDR3 is TGTGCCAGCAACCGCGGGACAGTGAACACTGAAGCTTTCTTT. It encodes CASNRGTVNTEAFF. The chain has TRBV5-6 and TRBJ1-1; TRBD1 matches at 7 bases. V trimming: 6 bases; J trimming: 0 bases; junction bases outside the gene matches: 5. The CDR3 is made up of 14 amino acids. Looked up from germline, CDR1 is SGHDT and CDR2 is YYEEEE.

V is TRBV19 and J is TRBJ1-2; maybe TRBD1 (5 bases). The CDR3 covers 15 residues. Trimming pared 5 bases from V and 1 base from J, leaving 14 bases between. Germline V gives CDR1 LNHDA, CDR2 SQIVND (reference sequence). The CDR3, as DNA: TGTGCCAGTAGTGGGGCGGGGGTCGATAACTATGGCTACACCTTC. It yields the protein CASSGAGVDNYGYTF.

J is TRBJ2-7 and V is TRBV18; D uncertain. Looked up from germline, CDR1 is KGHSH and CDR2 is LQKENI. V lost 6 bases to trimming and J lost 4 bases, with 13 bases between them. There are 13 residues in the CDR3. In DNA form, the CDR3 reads TGTGCCAGCTCCTTCACAAATGGGTACGAGCAGTACTTC. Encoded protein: CASSFTNGYEQYF.

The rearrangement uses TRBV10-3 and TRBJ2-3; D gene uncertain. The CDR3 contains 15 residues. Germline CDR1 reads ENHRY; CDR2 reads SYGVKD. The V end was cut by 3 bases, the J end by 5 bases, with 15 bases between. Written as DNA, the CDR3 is TGTGCCATCAGTGACGACTTCAAACAGCAAGATACGCAGTATTTT. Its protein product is CAISDDFKQQDTQYF.

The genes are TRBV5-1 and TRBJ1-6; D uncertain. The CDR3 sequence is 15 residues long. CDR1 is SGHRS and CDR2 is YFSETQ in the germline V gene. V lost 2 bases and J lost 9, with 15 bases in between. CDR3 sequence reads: CASSFFGDESSPLHF. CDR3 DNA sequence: TGCGCCAGCAGCTTCTTTGGGGATGAAAGTTCACCCCTCCACTTT.

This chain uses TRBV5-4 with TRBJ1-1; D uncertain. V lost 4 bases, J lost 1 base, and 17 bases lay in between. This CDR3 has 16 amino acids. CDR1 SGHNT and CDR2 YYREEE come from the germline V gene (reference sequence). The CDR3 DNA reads TGTGCCAGCAGCGTTACGTACGGCAGCCCGAACACTGAAGCTTTCTTT. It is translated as CASSVTYGSPNTEAFF.

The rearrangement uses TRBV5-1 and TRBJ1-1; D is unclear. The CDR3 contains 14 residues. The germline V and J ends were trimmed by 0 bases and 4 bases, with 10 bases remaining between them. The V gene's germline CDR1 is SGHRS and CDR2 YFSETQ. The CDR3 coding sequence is TGCGCCAGCAGCTTGGAGGGAGCTCCCACTGAAGCTTTCTTT. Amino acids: CASSLEGAPTEAFF. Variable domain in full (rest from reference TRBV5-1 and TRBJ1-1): KAGVTQTPRYLIKTRGQQVTLSCSPISGHRSVSWYQQTPGQGLQFLFEYFSETQRNKGNFPGRFSGRQFSNSRSEMNVSTLELGDSALYLCASSLEGAPTEAFFGQGTRLTVV.

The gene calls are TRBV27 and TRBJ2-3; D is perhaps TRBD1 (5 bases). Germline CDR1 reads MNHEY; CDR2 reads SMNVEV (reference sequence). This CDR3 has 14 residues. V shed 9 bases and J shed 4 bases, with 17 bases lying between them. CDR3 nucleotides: TGTGCCAGTTCCAAGATAACAGGTTCAGATACGCAGTATTTT. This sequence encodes CASSKITGSDTQYF.

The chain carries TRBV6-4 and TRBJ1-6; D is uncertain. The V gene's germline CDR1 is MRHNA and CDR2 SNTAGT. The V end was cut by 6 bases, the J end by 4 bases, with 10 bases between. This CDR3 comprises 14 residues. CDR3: CASRSGPYNSPLHF. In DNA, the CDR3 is TGTGCCAGCAGAAGTGGTCCGTATAATTCACCCCTCCACTTT.

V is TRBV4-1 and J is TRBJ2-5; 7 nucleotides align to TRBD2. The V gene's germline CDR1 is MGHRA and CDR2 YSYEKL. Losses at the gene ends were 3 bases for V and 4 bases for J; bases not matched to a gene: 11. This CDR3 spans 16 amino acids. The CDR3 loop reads CASSHALLRGIETQYF. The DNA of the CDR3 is TGCGCCAGCAGCCACGCCTTGTTGCGGGGGATAGAGACCCAGTACTTC.

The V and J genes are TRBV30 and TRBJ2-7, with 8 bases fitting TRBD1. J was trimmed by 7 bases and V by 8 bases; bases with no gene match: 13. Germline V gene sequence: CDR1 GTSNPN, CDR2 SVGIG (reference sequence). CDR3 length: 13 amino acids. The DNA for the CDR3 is TGTGCCGCGAAACAGGGGGTTGGACGGGAGCAGTACTTC. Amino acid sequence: CAAKQGVGREQYF.

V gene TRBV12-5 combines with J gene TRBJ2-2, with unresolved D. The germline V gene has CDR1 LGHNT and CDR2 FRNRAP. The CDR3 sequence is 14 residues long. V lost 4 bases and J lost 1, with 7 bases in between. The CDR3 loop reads CASGYFQNTGELFF. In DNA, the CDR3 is TGTGCTAGTGGTTACTTCCAGAACACCGGGGAGCTGTTTTTT. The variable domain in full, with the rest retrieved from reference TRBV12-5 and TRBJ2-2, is DARVTQTPRHKVTEMGQEVTMRCQPILGHNTVFWYRQTMMQGLELLAYFRNRAPLDDSGMPKDRFSAEMPDATLATLKIQPSEPRDSAVYFCASGYFQNTGELFFGEGSRLTVL.

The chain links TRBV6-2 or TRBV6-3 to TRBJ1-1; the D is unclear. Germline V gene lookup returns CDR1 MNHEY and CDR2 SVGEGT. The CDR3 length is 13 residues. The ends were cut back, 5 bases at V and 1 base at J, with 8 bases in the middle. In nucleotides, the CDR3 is TGTGCCAGCAGTGCGCGAGAGAACACTGAAGCTTTCTTT. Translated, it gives CASSARENTEAFF.

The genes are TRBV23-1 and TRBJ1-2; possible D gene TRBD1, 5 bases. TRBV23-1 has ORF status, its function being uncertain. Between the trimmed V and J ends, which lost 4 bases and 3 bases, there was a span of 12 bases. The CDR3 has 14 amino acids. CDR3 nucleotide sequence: TGCGCCAGCAGTCTGGATGGAGGGGACTATGGCTACACCTTC. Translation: CASSLDGGDYGYTF.

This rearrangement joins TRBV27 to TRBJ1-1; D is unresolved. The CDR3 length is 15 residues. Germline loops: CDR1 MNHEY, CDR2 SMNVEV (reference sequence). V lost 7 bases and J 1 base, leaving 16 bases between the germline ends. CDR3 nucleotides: TGTGCCAGCACCCCTGGAGTGACATCGAACACTGAAGCTTTCTTT. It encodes CASTPGVTSNTEAFF.

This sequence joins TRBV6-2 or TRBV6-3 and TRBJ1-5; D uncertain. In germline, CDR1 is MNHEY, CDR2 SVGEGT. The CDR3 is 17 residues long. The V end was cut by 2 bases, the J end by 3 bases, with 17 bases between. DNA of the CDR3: TGTGCCAGCAGTTACGGGGAAAACCTACAGTACAATCAGCCCCAGCATTTT. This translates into CASSYGENLQYNQPQHF.

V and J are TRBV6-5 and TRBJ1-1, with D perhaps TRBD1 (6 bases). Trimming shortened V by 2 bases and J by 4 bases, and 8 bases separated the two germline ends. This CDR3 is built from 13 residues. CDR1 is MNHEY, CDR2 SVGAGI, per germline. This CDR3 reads CASSYIRGTEAFF. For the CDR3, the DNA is TGTGCCAGCAGTTACATCAGGGGCACTGAAGCTTTCTTT.

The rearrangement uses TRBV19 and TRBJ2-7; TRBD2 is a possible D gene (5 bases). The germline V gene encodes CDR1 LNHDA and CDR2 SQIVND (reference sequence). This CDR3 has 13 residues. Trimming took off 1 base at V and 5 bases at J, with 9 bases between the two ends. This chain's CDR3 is CASSIGSTNEQYF. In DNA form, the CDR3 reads TGTGCCAGTAGTATAGGTTCGACTAACGAGCAGTACTTC.

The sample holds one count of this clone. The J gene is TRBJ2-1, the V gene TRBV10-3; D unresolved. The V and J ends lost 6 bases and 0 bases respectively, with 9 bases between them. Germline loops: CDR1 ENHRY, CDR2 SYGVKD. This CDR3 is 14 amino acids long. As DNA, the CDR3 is TGTGCCATCAGCATGGTCAGCTCCTACAATGAGCAGTTCTTC. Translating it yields CAISMVSSYNEQFF.

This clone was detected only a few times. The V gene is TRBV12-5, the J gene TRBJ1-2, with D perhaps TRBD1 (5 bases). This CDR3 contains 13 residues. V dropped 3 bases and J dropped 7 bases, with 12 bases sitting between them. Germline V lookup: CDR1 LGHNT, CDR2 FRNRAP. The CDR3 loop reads CASGLKTGGGYTF. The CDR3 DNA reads TGTGCTAGTGGTTTAAAAACGGGGGGTGGCTACACCTTC.

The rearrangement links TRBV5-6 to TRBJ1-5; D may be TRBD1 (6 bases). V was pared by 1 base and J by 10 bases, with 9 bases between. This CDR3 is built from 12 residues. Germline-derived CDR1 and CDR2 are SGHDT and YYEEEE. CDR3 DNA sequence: TGTGCCAGCAGCTTGTATGGGACACCCCAGCATTTT. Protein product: CASSLYGTPQHF.

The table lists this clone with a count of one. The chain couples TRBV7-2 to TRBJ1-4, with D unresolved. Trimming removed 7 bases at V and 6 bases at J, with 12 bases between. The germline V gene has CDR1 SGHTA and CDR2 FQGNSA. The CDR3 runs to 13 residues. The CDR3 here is CASKDQWDEKLFF. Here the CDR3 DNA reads TGTGCCAGCAAGGACCAGTGGGATGAAAAACTGTTTTTT.

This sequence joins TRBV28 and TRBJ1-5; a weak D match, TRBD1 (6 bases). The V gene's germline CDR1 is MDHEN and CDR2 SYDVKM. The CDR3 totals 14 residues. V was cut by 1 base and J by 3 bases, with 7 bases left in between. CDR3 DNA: TGTGCCAGCAGTTTATCAGGGGACAATCAGCCCCAGCATTTT. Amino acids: CASSLSGDNQPQHF.

The CDR3 DNA sequence: TGTGCCAGCAGCGTAGAAGGGTCTGCATTTCACAATGAGCAGTTCTTC. Amino acids: CASSVEGSAFHNEQFF. J is TRBJ2-1 and V is TRBV9; D remains unclear. Looked up from germline, CDR1 is SGDLS and CDR2 is YYNGEE. The CDR3 runs to 16 residues. The V gene lost 0 bases and the J gene lost 5 bases, with 15 bases spanning the gap.

This chain's CDR3 is CASSFRGAAQHF. The DNA of the CDR3 is TGTGCCAGCAGTTTTAGGGGGGCAGCCCAGCATTTT. The rearrangement links TRBV12-3 or TRBV12-4 to TRBJ1-5; D is possibly TRBD1 (6 bases). The V gene lost 3 bases and the J gene lost 11 bases, with 11 bases spanning the gap. The CDR3 has 12 amino acids.

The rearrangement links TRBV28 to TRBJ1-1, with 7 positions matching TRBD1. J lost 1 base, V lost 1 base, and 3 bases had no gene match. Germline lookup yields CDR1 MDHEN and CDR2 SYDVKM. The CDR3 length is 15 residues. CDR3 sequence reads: CASSLSPGGNTEAFF. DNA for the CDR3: TGTGCCAGCAGTTTATCTCCAGGGGGGAACACTGAAGCTTTCTTT.